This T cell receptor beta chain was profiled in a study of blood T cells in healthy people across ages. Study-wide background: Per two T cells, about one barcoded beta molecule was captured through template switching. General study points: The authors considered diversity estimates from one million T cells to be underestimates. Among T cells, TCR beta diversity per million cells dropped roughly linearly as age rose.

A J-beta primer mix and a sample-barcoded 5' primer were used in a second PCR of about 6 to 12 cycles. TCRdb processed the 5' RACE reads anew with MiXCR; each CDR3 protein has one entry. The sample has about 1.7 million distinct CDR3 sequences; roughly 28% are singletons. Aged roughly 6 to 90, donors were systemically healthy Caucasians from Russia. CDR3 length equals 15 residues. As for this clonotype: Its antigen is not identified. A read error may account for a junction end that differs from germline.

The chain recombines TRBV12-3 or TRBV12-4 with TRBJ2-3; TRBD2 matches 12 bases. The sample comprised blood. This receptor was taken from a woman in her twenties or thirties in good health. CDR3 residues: CASILAGGGTDAQYF. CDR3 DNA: TGTGCCAGCATACTAGCGGGAGGAGGCACAGATGCGCAGTATTTT.